Following are 18 T cell receptor beta chains from one sample sequenced in a study of T cells after yellow fever vaccination. TCRdb fed the 5' RACE reads into MiXCR, producing one record per CDR3 protein. The sample gives tens of thousands of distinct CDR3 sequences, just under 6.5% of which show up once; around 25% is in the top ten. The sample was PBMCs, either bulk or a sorted T-cell subset (CD4+, CD8+, memory, or dextramer-sorted; not recorded which), taken on the day of the yellow fever booster vaccination. Every receptor here comes from a man in his thirties or forties who received the YFV17D yellow fever vaccine.

This clonotype was recorded many times. The chain is built from TRBV29-1 and TRBJ2-2; D is ambiguous. The CDR3 has 13 amino acids. CDR1 and CDR2 from the germline V gene are SQVTM and ANQGSEA. V was trimmed by 3 bases and J by 5 bases, leaving 10 bases between them. Here the CDR3 DNA reads TGCAGCGTTGACCTCTTCGGTACCGGGGAGCTGTTTTTT. Protein sequence: CSVDLFGTGELFF.

This clonotype was counted at least ten times. The rearrangement uses TRBV20-1 and TRBJ2-1, with 14 bases that match TRBD2. This CDR3 has 14 residues. The trim removed 2 bases at V and 10 bases at J, leaving 4 bases unmatched. Germline lookup yields CDR1 DFQATT and CDR2 SNEGSKA (reference sequence). This CDR3 is CSARQGLAGVEQFF. Here the CDR3 DNA reads TGCAGTGCTAGACAGGGACTAGCGGGAGTGGAGCAGTTCTTC.

The sample holds many counts of this clonotype. The chain is built from TRBV7-6 and TRBJ1-2; weak D call: TRBD1 (5 bases). V gave up 1 base and J gave up 7 bases, with 16 bases separating them. The length of the CDR3 is 15 residues. Germline-derived CDR1 and CDR2 are SGHVS and FNYEAQ. For the CDR3, the DNA is TGTGCCAGCAGCTTAGTGAAGGGTGGGGGATCTGGCTACACCTTC. Its translation is CASSLVKGGGSGYTF.

The chain recombines TRBV6-1 with TRBJ1-5, with a tentative D call TRBD1 (5 bases). V shed 5 bases and J shed 3 bases, with 20 bases lying between them. This CDR3 has 17 amino acids. Germline values: CDR1 MNHNS, CDR2 SASEGT. CDR3 amino acids: CASSKVAVQGYNQPQHF. CDR3 in DNA: TGTGCCAGCAGTAAAGTGGCGGTTCAGGGCTACAATCAGCCCCAGCATTTT.

This clonotype has a count of ten or more. The chain has TRBV5-1 and TRBJ1-5; D gene uncertain. Looked up from germline, CDR1 is SGHRS and CDR2 is YFSETQ. V lost 5 bases and J 2 bases, leaving 8 bases between the germline ends. CDR3 size: 13 residues. CDR3 region: CASSRDGNQPQHF. DNA of the CDR3: TGCGCCAGCAGTCGGGATGGCAATCAGCCCCAGCATTTT.

J is TRBJ2-2 and V is TRBV6-2 or TRBV6-3, with 7 nucleotides matching TRBD1. V lost 11 bases to trimming and J lost 4 bases; unmatched junction nucleotides: 16. CDR1 and CDR2 from the germline V gene are MNHEY and SVGEGT. This CDR3 contains 16 residues. The CDR3, as DNA: TGTGCCGCCAGCTATCAAGACAGGGTCGCCACCGGGGAGCTGTTTTTT. It specifies CAASYQDRVATGELFF.

This clonotype was seen a handful of times. The chain links TRBV12-3 or TRBV12-4 to TRBJ1-1; D unresolved. Trimming took 8 bases from V and 4 from J, leaving 17 bases between them. CDR3 length: 14 amino acids. In DNA form, the CDR3 reads TGTGCCAGCGGGTCCATGGTAGTGACCACTGAAGCTTTCTTT. This gives the protein CASGSMVVTTEAFF.

In this sample, this clonotype turned up many times. V is TRBV28 and J is TRBJ2-1; a weak D match, TRBD2 (5 bases). The V and J ends lost 4 bases and 1 base respectively, with 14 bases between them. Germline CDR1 is MDHEN and CDR2 is SYDVKM. The CDR3 totals 16 residues. The DNA for the CDR3 is TGTGCCAGCAGTTCCGCTCTATTAGCGTCCTACAATGAGCAGTTCTTC. Amino acids: CASSSALLASYNEQFF.

This chain joins TRBV5-1 and TRBJ2-5; maybe TRBD2 (6 bases). V lost 5 bases, J lost 2 bases, and 13 bases lay in between. Germline V gene sequence: CDR1 SGHRS, CDR2 YFSETQ. This CDR3 has 14 residues. Written as DNA, the CDR3 is TGCGCCAGCAGGTGGACTACGGGACAAGAGACCCAGTACTTC. Translating it yields CASRWTTGQETQYF. Complete variable domain (other parts from reference TRBV5-1 and TRBJ2-5): KAGVTQTPRYLIKTRGQQVTLSCSPISGHRSVSWYQQTPGQGLQFLFEYFSETQRNKGNFPGRFSGRQFSNSRSEMNVSTLELGDSALYLCASRWTTGQETQYFGPGTRLLVL.

This clonotype was counted many times. The chain combines TRBV7-2 with TRBJ2-7; 8 bases line up with TRBD2. Germline V gene sequence: CDR1 SGHTA, CDR2 FQGNSA. Losses at the gene ends were 5 bases for V and 2 bases for J; bases not matched to a gene: 5. The CDR3 sequence is 14 residues long. The CDR3 protein is CASSPSGRTYEQYF. CDR3 DNA sequence: TGTGCCAGCAGCCCGAGCGGGAGAACCTACGAGCAGTACTTC.

By sample share, this clonotype is medium-sized (0.01 to 0.1%). J is TRBJ2-1 and V is TRBV28; the match to TRBD2 covers 7 bases. Germline V lookup: CDR1 MDHEN, CDR2 SYDVKM. The CDR3 has 16 amino acids. V was clipped by 1 base and J by 7 bases; unmatched bases: 10. The CDR3 nucleotides read TGTGCCAGCAGTTTATTGTCTAGCGGACATAGGAATGAGCAGTTCTTC. Amino acid sequence: CASSLLSSGHRNEQFF.

This chain uses TRBV11-2 with TRBJ1-4; D is ambiguous. The CDR3 runs 15 residues. Germline CDR1 reads SGHAT; CDR2 reads FQNNGV. V lost 1 base and J lost 1, with 7 bases in between. CDR3 sequence (DNA): TGTGCCAGCAGCTTAGGGGATGAAACTAATGAAAAACTGTTTTTT. It is translated as CASSLGDETNEKLFF. Full variable domain (outside the CDR3, taken from reference TRBV11-2 and TRBJ1-4): EAGVAQSPRYKIIEKRQSVAFWCNPISGHATLYWYQQILGQGPKLLIQFQNNGVVDDSQLPKDRFSAERLKGVDSTLKIQPAKLEDSAVYLCASSLGDETNEKLFFGSGTQLSVL.

At least ten counts were recorded for this clonotype. The genes are TRBV19 and TRBJ1-2; D is unclear. Per germline, CDR1 LNHDA and CDR2 SQIVND (reference sequence). This CDR3 has 11 amino acids. Trimming removed 8 bases at V and 3 bases at J, with 7 bases between. CDR3 coding DNA: TGTGCCAGTTCTCAGTACTATGGCTACACCTTC. Translating it yields CASSQYYGYTF.

This clonotype has a count of ten or more. The gene calls are TRBV7-6 and TRBJ1-4; the D gene is possibly TRBD1 (5 bases). V lost 1 base and J lost 7, with 13 bases in between. Germline V gene data show CDR1 as SGHVS and CDR2 as FNYEAQ. This CDR3 is built from 15 residues. CDR3 nucleotide sequence: TGTGCCAGCAGCTTAGTTGGGGGAAAGGGTGAAAAACTGTTTTTT. Translated, it gives CASSLVGGKGEKLFF.

This clonotype was counted ten times or more. The chain carries TRBV9 and TRBJ2-7; D is unclear. This CDR3 is 15 amino acids long. With 0 bases removed from V and 1 base from J, the gap between germline ends came to 11 bases. Germline V gives CDR1 SGDLS, CDR2 YYNGEE. The CDR3 here is CASSVGPSGSYEQYF. The DNA of the CDR3 is TGTGCCAGCAGCGTAGGCCCGTCAGGATCCTACGAGCAGTACTTC.

This clonotype was recorded a few times. V is TRBV19 and J is TRBJ2-3; D might be TRBD1 or TRBD2, each matching 5 bases. Per germline, CDR1 LNHDA and CDR2 SQIVND (reference sequence). Trimming removed 4 bases from V and 1 base from J, with 9 bases in between. This CDR3 contains 14 residues. The CDR3 region is CASSTGGGTDTQYF. DNA of the CDR3: TGTGCCAGTAGTACTGGGGGTGGCACAGATACGCAGTATTTT. Full variable domain (outside the CDR3, taken from reference TRBV19 and TRBJ2-3): DGGITQSPKYLFRKEGQNVTLSCEQNLNHDAMYWYRQDPGQGLRLIYYSQIVNDFQKGDIAEGYSVSREKKESFPLTVTSAQKNPTAFYLCASSTGGGTDTQYFGPGTRLTVL.

This clonotype was recorded at least ten times. V is TRBV7-9 and J is TRBJ2-2, with D perhaps TRBD1 (6 bases). This CDR3 has 16 residues. From germline, CDR1 is SEHNR and CDR2 FQNEAQ (reference sequence). Trimming shortened V by 7 bases and J by 1 base, and 16 bases separated the two germline ends. For the CDR3, the DNA is TGTGCCAGCACCCACAGTACAGGGAAGAACACCGGGGAGCTGTTTTTT. Its translation is CASTHSTGKNTGELFF.

The chain's CDR3 is CASRGGGAGYGYTF. CDR3 DNA sequence: TGTGCCAGCCGCGGTGGGGGCGCTGGCTATGGCTACACCTTC. The chain has TRBV19 and TRBJ1-2, with D maybe TRBD1 (6 bases). CDR1 LNHDA and CDR2 SQIVND come from the germline V gene (reference sequence). The length of the CDR3 is 14 residues. V was pared by 9 bases and J by 4 bases, with 18 bases between.